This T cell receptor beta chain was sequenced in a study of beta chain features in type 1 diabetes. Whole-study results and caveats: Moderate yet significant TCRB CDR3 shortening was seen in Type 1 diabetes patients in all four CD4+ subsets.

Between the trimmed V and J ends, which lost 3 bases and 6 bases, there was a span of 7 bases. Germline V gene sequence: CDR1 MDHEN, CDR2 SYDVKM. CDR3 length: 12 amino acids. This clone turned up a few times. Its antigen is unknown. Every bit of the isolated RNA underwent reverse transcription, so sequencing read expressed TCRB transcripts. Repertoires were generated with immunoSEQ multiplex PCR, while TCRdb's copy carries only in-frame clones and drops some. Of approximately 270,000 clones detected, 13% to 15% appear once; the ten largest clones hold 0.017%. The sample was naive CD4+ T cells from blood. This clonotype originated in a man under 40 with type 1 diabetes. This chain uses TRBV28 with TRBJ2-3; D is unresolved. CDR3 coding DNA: TGTGCCAGCAGTTTCTCTTCCGATACGCAGTATTTT. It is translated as CASSFSSDTQYF.